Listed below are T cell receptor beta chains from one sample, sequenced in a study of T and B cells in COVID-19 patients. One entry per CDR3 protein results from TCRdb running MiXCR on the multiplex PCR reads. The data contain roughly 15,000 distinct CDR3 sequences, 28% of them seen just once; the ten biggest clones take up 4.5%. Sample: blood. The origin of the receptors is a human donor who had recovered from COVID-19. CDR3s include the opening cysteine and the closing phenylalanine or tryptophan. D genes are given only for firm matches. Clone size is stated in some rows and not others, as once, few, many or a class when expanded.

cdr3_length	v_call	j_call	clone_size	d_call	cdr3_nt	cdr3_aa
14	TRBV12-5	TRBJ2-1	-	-	TGTGCCAGCATTTTATCCCCACAGTCCAATGAGCAGTTCTTC	CASILSPQSNEQFF
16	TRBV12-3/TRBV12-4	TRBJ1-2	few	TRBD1	TGTGCCAGCAGCCCGACGAAGACAGGGAGGGGATATGGCTACACCTTC	CASSPTKTGRGYGYTF
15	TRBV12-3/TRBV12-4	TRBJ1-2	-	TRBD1	TGTGCCAGCTGCCCCCGGGGGACAGGGGCCTATGGCTACACCTTC	CASCPRGTGAYGYTF
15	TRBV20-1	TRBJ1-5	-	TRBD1	TGCAGTGCTAGAGTCAACAGGGGGCCCAATCAGCCCCAGCATTTT	CSARVNRGPNQPQHF
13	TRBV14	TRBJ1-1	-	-	TGTGCCAGCAGCCAAGCGGTAAATACTGAAGCTTTCTTT	CASSQAVNTEAFF
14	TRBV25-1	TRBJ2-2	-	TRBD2	TGTGCCAGCACTAGCGGGGGCACCACCGGGGAGCTGTTTTTT	CASTSGGTTGELFF
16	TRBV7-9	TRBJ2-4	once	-	TGTGCCAGCAGCTTAGTATCTGGCAACCTCAAAAACATTCAGCACTTC	CASSLVSGNLKNIQHF
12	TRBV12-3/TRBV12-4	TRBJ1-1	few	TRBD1	TGTGCCAGCAGAAGGACAGGGGGCGAGGCTTTCTTT	CASRRTGGEAFF
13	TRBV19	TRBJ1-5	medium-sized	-	TGTGCCAGTAGTATAGTGGCAGGGGAGCCCCAGCATTTT	CASSIVAGEPQHF
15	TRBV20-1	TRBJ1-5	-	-	TGCAGTGCCAATCTCCCGGGGGTAAGCAATCAGCCCCAGCATTTT	CSANLPGVSNQPQHF
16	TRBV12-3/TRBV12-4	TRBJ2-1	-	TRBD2	TGTGCCAGCAGTACAGGGACTAGCGGGGCCTGGGGTGAGCAGTTCTTC	CASSTGTSGAWGEQFF
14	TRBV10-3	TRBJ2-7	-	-	TGTGCCATCAGTGAAGATTCGGATAGATACGAGCAGTACTTC	CAISEDSDRYEQYF